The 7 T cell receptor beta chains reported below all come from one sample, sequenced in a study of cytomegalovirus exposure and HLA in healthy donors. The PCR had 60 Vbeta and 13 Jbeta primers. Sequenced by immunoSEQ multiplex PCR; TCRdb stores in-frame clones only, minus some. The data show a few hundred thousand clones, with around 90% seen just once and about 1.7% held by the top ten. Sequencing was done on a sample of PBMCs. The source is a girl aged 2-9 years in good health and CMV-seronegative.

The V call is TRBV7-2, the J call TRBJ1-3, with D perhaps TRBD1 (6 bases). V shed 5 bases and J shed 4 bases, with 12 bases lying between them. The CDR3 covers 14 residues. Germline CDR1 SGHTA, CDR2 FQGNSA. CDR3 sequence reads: CASSPWDTGNTIYF. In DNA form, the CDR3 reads TGTGCCAGCAGCCCGTGGGACACCGGAAACACCATATATTTT. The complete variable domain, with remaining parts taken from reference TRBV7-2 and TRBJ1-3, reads GAGVSQSPSNKVTEKGKDVELRCDPISGHTALYWYRQSLGQGLEFLIYFQGNSAPDKSGLPSDRFSAERTGGSVSTLTIQRTQQEDSAVYLCASSPWDTGNTIYFGEGSWLTVV.

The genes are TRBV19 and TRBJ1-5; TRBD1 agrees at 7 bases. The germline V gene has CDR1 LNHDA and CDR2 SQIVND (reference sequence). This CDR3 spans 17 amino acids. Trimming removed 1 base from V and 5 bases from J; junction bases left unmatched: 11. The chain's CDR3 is CASSIGRIGQEYQPQHF. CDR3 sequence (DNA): TGTGCCAGTAGTATAGGTCGAATCGGACAGGAGTATCAGCCCCAGCATTTT. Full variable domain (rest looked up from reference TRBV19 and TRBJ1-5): DGGITQSPKYLFRKEGQNVTLSCEQNLNHDAMYWYRQDPGQGLRLIYYSQIVNDFQKGDIAEGYSVSREKKESFPLTVTSAQKNPTAFYLCASSIGRIGQEYQPQHFGDGTRLSIL.

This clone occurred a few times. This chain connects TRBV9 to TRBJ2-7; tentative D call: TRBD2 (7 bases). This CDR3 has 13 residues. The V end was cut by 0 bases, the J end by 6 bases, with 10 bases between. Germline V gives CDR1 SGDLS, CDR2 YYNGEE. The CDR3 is CASSVVGGLEQYF. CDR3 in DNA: TGTGCCAGCAGCGTAGTGGGGGGGCTCGAGCAGTACTTC.

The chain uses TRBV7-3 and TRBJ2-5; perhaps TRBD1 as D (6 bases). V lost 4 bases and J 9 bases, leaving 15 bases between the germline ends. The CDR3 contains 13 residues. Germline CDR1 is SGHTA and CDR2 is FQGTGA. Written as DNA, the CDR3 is TGTGCCAGCAGCTCGAATTCAGGGGCGGCCCAGTACTTC. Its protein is CASSSNSGAAQYF. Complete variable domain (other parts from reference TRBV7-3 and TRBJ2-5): GAGVSQTPSNKVTEKGKYVELRCDPISGHTALYWYRQSLGQGPEFLIYFQGTGAADDSGLPNDRFFAVRPEGSVSTLKIQRTERGDSAVYLCASSSNSGAAQYFGPGTRLLVL.

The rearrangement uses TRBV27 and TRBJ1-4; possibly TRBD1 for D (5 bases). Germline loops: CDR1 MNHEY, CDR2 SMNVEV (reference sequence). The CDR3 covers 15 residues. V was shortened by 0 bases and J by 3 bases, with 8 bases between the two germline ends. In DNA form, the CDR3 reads TGTGCCAGCAGTTTATCATGGGGGGCTAATGAAAAACTGTTTTTT. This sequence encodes CASSLSWGANEKLFF.

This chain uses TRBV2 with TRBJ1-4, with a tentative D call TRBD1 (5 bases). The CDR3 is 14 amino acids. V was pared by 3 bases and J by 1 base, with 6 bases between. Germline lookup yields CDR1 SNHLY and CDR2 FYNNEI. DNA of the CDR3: TGTGCCAGCAGTGAGGGGGGAACTAATGAAAAACTGTTTTTT. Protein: CASSEGGTNEKLFF.

The CDR3 reads CASSLGAVTYEQYF. The CDR3 DNA is TGTGCCAGCAGCTTGGGAGCGGTTACCTACGAGCAGTACTTC. The rearrangement uses TRBV7-8 and TRBJ2-7, with D perhaps TRBD2 (5 bases). The length of the CDR3 is 14 residues. V was cut by 3 bases and J by 2 bases, with 11 bases left in between. Germline V gene sequence: CDR1 SGHVS, CDR2 FQNEAQ.